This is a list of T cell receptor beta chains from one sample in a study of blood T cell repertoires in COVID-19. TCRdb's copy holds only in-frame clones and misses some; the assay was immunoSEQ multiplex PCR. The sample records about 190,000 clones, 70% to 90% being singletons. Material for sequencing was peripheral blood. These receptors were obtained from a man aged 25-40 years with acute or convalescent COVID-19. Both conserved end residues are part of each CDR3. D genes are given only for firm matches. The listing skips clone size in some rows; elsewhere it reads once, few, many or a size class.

CASTMRQTNTEAFF	TGTGCCAGCACTATGAGGCAGACGAACACTGAAGCTTTCTTT	TRBJ1-1	.	TRBV28	.
CASNPRGRTYEQYF	TGTGCCTCCAACCCGAGGGGGAGAACCTACGAGCAGTACTTC	TRBJ2-7	.	TRBV25-1	.
CASSERKASASSYEQYF	TGCGCCAGCAGCGAAAGGAAGGCTAGTGCAAGCTCCTACGAGCAGTACTTC	TRBJ2-7	.	TRBV4-1	.
CASSFLARRDEQFF	TGTGCCAGCAGTTTTTTAGCTCGGAGGGATGAGCAGTTCTTC	TRBJ2-1	.	TRBV27	few
CASKRDRLGTEAFF	TGTGCCAGCAAACGGGATCGGTTAGGCACTGAAGCTTTCTTT	TRBJ1-1	.	TRBV28	.
CASSWDSSYGYTF	TGCGCCAGCAGCTGGGACAGTTCGTATGGCTACACCTTC	TRBJ1-2	TRBD1	TRBV5-1	few
CASSQPRVSYEQYF	TGTGCCAGCAGCCAACCCCGTGTTTCCTACGAGCAGTACTTC	TRBJ2-7	.	TRBV14	.
CASSHVREGTEAFF	TGTGCCAGCAGCCACGTTCGTGAGGGCACTGAAGCTTTCTTT	TRBJ1-1	.	TRBV3-1/TRBV3-2	.
CASSQAFRAGGDQPQHF	TGCGCCAGCAGCCAAGCTTTCCGTGCTGGGGGCGATCAGCCCCAGCATTTT	TRBJ1-5	.	TRBV4-1	.
CASSVAPAGGQDTQYF	TGTGCCAGCAGCGTAGCACCAGCGGGGGGGCAAGATACGCAGTATTTT	TRBJ2-3	TRBD2	TRBV9	.
CASSSITTGGGYTF	TGTGCCAGCAGCTCTATTACGACAGGGGGGGGCTACACCTTC	TRBJ1-2	TRBD1	TRBV7-8	.
CASSKTGFSTEAFF	TGTGCCAGCTCAAAAACAGGGTTCAGCACTGAAGCTTTCTTT	TRBJ1-1	.	TRBV18	.
CASSFRGRSSYEQYF	TGTGCCAGCAGTTTTCGCGGGAGATCTTCCTACGAGCAGTACTTC	TRBJ2-7	TRBD2	TRBV28	.
CAWGGPPGLSYEQYF	TGTGCCTGGGGGGGGCCGCCTGGCCTCTCCTACGAGCAGTACTTC	TRBJ2-7	.	TRBV30	.
CASSIRRGPLGGYTF	TGTGCCAGCAGCATACGGAGGGGGCCTTTGGGTGGCTACACCTTC	TRBJ1-2	TRBD1	TRBV7-8	once
CASSSDRGRNTEAFF	TGCGCCAGCAGCTCCGACAGGGGGCGGAACACTGAAGCTTTCTTT	TRBJ1-1	TRBD1	TRBV5-1	once
CASSEQGQPYNSPLHF	TGTGCCAGCAGTGAACAAGGACAACCCTATAATTCACCCCTCCACTTT	TRBJ1-6	.	TRBV6-1	once
CASFQDPHQPQHF	TGTGCCAGCTTTCAGGATCCACATCAGCCCCAGCATTTT	TRBJ1-5	.	TRBV2	few
CASSLEGRRETQYF	TGCGCCAGCAGCCTGGAAGGCAGGAGGGAGACCCAGTACTTC	TRBJ2-5	.	TRBV5-1	.
CASSSWGLNTEAFF	TGCGCCAGCAGCAGTTGGGGCCTGAACACTGAAGCTTTCTTT	TRBJ1-1	.	TRBV23-1	.
CATSRGRRGNSPLHF	TGTGCCACCAGCAGAGGCAGGAGGGGAAATTCACCCCTCCACTTT	TRBJ1-6	.	TRBV15	.
CASSEPSGGRTDTQYF	TGTGCCAGCAGTGAGCCCAGCGGGGGGAGGACAGATACGCAGTATTTT	TRBJ2-3	TRBD2	TRBV6-1	.
CATRLGTGLWKAFF	TGTGCCACCAGACTCGGGACAGGGCTTTGGAAAGCTTTCTTT	TRBJ1-1	TRBD1	TRBV15	.
CASSHLGRGLGDEQYF	TGTGCCAGCAGTCACCTTGGAAGAGGTCTGGGTGACGAGCAGTACTTC	TRBJ2-7	.	TRBV27	.
CASSIDRLAGTDTQYF	TGTGCCAGTAGTATAGATCGTCTAGCGGGTACAGATACGCAGTATTTT	TRBJ2-3	TRBD2	TRBV19	.
CASSLRQAETQYF	TGTGCCAGCAGTTTACGGCAGGCAGAGACCCAGTACTTC	TRBJ2-5	.	TRBV28	.
CATSDYGTGTYNEQFF	TGTGCCACCAGTGATTATGGGACAGGGACCTACAATGAGCAGTTCTTC	TRBJ2-1	TRBD1	TRBV24-1	.